This T cell receptor beta chain was profiled in a study of T cells expressing NK-cell markers. With regard to this clonotype: The antigen is not known.

Synthesis of TCR beta cDNA relied on 5'RACE template switching carrying UMIs. From the 5' RACE reads, TCRdb lists one entry per CDR3 protein and no DNA. This listing includes 200,000 to 300,000 distinct CDR3 sequences. The CDR3 is 13 amino acids. CDR1 is KGHSH and CDR2 is LQKENI in the germline V gene. Points from the study as a whole: Whether expanded NKG2C+ T cell clones were HCMV-specific remained unclear. Researchers report these clonotypes also headed the CD3+CD56-NKG2C+ fraction in several donors.

The TCR originated in a woman between 18 and 69 years old in good health. The gene calls are TRBV18 and TRBJ1-2; with no DNA, the TCRdb D assignment of TRBD1 cannot be verified. Sequenced material: blood T cells: a sorted CD56 or NKG2C T cell subset, CD4+ or CD8+ T cells, or bulk PBMC T cells (not recorded which). CDR3 region: CASSLQGGYGYTF. The whole variable domain, filled in from reference TRBV18 and TRBJ1-2, reads NAGVMQNPRHLVRRRGQEARLRCSPMKGHSHVYWYRQLPEEGLKFMVYLQKENIIDESGMPKERFSAEFPKEGPSILRIQQVVRGDSAAYFCASSLQGGYGYTFGSGTRLTVV.